A selection of T cell receptor beta chains follows, all from one sample in a study of CD8+CD57+ T cells in acquired aplastic anemia. TCRdb reanalysed the reads using MiXCR and keeps one entry per CDR3 protein. The data hold about 420,000 distinct CDR3 sequences, with 65% to 75% observed a single time. Source material: sorted CD4+, CD8+, or CD8+CD57+ T cells (not recorded which) from PBMCs. The receptor set was obtained from a human donor in good health, serving as a control. The CDR3 runs from the conserved cysteine through the conserved F or W. A D gene is named only where the DNA matches it firmly. Clone size is shown for a subset of rows, as once, few, many or a class of expanded clone.

TRBJ2-7,.,TRBD1,TRBV20-1,CSAIGTGTYEQYF,TGCAGTGCTATCGGGACAGGCACCTACGAGCAGTACTTC
TRBJ2-7,.,.,TRBV7-3,CASSKGGAGEQYFQYF,.
TRBJ2-2,.,.,TRBV5-1,CASSLTGTRDGELFF,TGCGCCAGCAGCCTGACCGGGACAAGAGACGGGGAGCTGTTTTTT
TRBJ2-7,.,.,TRBV7-9,CASSLTSDGRSALYF,TGTGCCAGCAGCTTAACGTCGGATGGCCGCTCCGCTTTGTACTTC
TRBJ2-7,.,.,TRBV7-3,CASSLWGQSAPAGQYF,TGTGCCAGCAGCTTATGGGGGCAATCAGCCCCAGCAGGGCAGTACTTC
TRBJ2-2,many,.,TRBV5-1,CASSWRSTQLTGELFF,TGCGCCAGCAGCTGGCGCTCGACTCAACTAACCGGGGAGCTGTTTTTT
TRBJ1-5,.,.,TRBV7-2,CASSLKGGDQQHQHF,TGTGCCAGCAGCTTGAAGGGAGGGGATCAGCAGCACCAGCATTTT
TRBJ2-5,.,TRBD2,TRBV6-5,CASRTGLAGGLRETQYF,TGCGCCAGCAGGACTGGACTAGCGGGGGGGCTCAGGGAGACCCAGTACTTC
TRBJ2-1,.,TRBD2,TRBV7-6,CASSLLAGGGDEQFF,TGTGCCAGCAGCCTACTAGCGGGGGGAGGGGATGAGCAGTTCTTC
TRBJ2-5,once,.,TRBV2,CASSQRMAEETQYF,TGTGCCAGCAGTCAAAGGATGGCGGAAGAGACCCAGTACTTC
TRBJ2-7,.,TRBD2,TRBV9,CASSQDRGLAGVLISYEQYF,TGTGCCAGCAGCCAAGATCGGGGACTAGCGGGGGTTCTTATCTCCTACGAGCAGTACTTC
TRBJ1-2,.,.,TRBV20-1,CSADRPSYGYTF,TGCAGTGCGGACCGACCGAGCTATGGCTACACCTTC
TRBJ1-5,few,TRBD1,TRBV10-3,CAISEGGTVNQPQHF,TGTGCCATCAGTGAGGGGGGGACAGTCAATCAGCCCCAGCATTTT
TRBJ1-4,many,.,TRBV4-3,CASSQSPRGQREKLFF,TGCGCCAGCAGCCAATCCCCCCGGGGCCAACGGGAAAAACTGTTTTTT
TRBJ2-7,many,TRBD1,TRBV6-2/TRBV6-3,CASSRPGTGAYEQYF,TGTGCCAGCAGTCGCCCCGGGACAGGGGCCTACGAGCAGTACTTC
TRBJ2-1,.,.,TRBV7-2,CASSFAIDSSAAYNEQFF,TGTGCCAGCAGCTTCGCCATAGATAGTTCAGCCGCGTACAATGAGCAGTTCTTC
TRBJ1-6,.,.,TRBV7-9,CASSLGPGNNSPLPF,TGTGCCAGCAGTTTGGGGCCGGGAAACAATTCGCCCCTGCCCTTT
TRBJ1-5,many,.,TRBV6-6,CASSYSWDSNQPQHF,TGTGCCAGCAGTTACTCATGGGATAGCAATCAGCCCCAGCATTTT
TRBJ1-2,once,TRBD1,TRBV7-2,CASAEGAMFSGYTF,TGTGCCAGCGCAGAGGGGGCGATGTTTTCTGGCTACACCTTC
TRBJ1-5,.,.,TRBV13,CASSLQVYQPQHF,TGTGCCAGCAGCTTACAGGTTTATCAGCCCCAGCATTTT
TRBJ2-7,.,TRBD1,TRBV12-3/TRBV12-4,CASSSRTGVTYEQYF,TGTGCCAGCAGTTCTCGGACAGGGGTAACCTACGAGCAGTACTTC
TRBJ1-2,.,.,TRBV5-1,CASSQEGGTEHNGYTF,TGTGCCAGTAGCCAAGAGGGAGGCACTGAACATAATGGCTACACCTTC
TRBJ2-7,.,TRBD1,TRBV9,CASSGRTGSHEQYF,TGTGCCAGCAGCGGGAGGACAGGGAGCCACGAGCAGTACTTC
TRBJ2-3,.,TRBD1,TRBV10-3,CAISYSWQGAGETQYF,TGTGCCATCAGTTACTCGTGGCAGGGGGCAGGGGAGACCCAGTACTTT
TRBJ1-4,.,.,TRBV7-2,CASSFVDLYGNTFF,TGTGCCAGCAGCTTCGTAGACCTTTATGGAAACACCTTTTTT
TRBJ1-4,many,.,TRBV6-2/TRBV6-3,CANKTGSSEKLFF,TGTGCCAATAAAACAGGGTCGAGTGAAAAACTGTTTTTT
TRBJ1-3,.,.,TRBV29-1,CSVETSSSGNTIYF,TGCAGCGTTGAAACAAGTAGCTCTGGAAACACCATATATTTT
TRBJ2-5,once,.,TRBV5-1,CASSLGAGGVETQYF,TGCGCCAGCAGCTTGGGAGCCGGGGGCGTAGAGACCCAGTACTTC
TRBJ1-5,many,.,TRBV6-2/TRBV6-3,CAITSNSNQPQHF,TGTGCCATAACCTCTAATAGCAATCAGCCCCAGCATTTT
TRBJ1-1,.,TRBD1,TRBV20-1,CSASPGQGATEAFF,TGCAGTGCTAGCCCGGGACAGGGGGCGACTGAAGCTTTCTTT
TRBJ1-5,many,.,TRBV6-2/TRBV6-3,CASNYWQGGQPQHF,TGTGCCAGCAACTACTGGCAGGGTGGGCAGCCCCAGCATTTT
TRBJ2-1,many,TRBD2,TRBV12-3/TRBV12-4,CASSPGTSGGLRYNEQFF,TGTGCCAGCAGTCCCGGGACTAGCGGGGGGTTGAGGTACAATGAGCAGTTCTTC
TRBJ1-6,once,TRBD1,TRBV12-3/TRBV12-4,CAISSSDRGSPLHF,TGTGCCATCAGTTCATCAGACAGGGGGTCACCCCTCCACTTT
TRBJ1-5,once,.,TRBV2,CASSLTTGPSQPQHF,TGTGCCAGCAGCTTGACGACAGGTCCTTCCCAGCCCCAGCATTTT
TRBJ1-1,.,.,TRBV24-1,CATSESSLGTQAFF,TGTGCCACCAGTGAGAGTTCCTTGGGGACCCAAGCTTTCTTT
TRBJ1-2,few,.,TRBV12-3/TRBV12-4,CASSVGEGYTF,TGTGCCAGCAGTGTAGGGGAGGGCTACACCTTC
TRBJ1-5,.,TRBD1,TRBV7-2,CASSEPGGQARRPQHF,TGTGCCAGCAGCGAACCAGGGGGACAGGCCAGACGGCCCCAGCATTTT
TRBJ2-5,.,.,TRBV10-3,CASGGLEVETQYF,TGTGCCAGTGGCGGGTTGGAGGTGGAGACCCAGTACTTC
TRBJ1-1,many,.,TRBV18,CASSPRQQNTEAFF,TGTGCCAGCTCACCGAGACAGCAAAACACTGAAGCTTTCTTT
TRBJ1-5,.,.,TRBV19,CASSTGLQGHAEAFFF,TGTGCCAGTAGTACCGGCTTACAGGGTCACGCTGAAGCTTTCTTTTTT
TRBJ1-2,many,.,TRBV10-3,CAIRGADYGYTF,TGTGCCATCAGGGGGGCGGACTATGGCTACACCTTC
TRBJ1-6,.,.,TRBV15,CATRSQGYNSPLHF,TGTGCCACCAGGTCCCAGGGGTATAATTCACCCCTCCACTTT
TRBJ2-5,.,.,TRBV5-1,CASRSGAGQHQYF,TGTGCCAGCAGATCCGGGGCAGGGCAACACCAGTACTTC
TRBJ2-7,.,TRBD1,TRBV6-5,CASSQDRGPYEQYF,TGTGCCAGCAGCCAGGACAGGGGGCCCTACGAGCAGTACTTC
TRBJ1-2,.,TRBD1,TRBV10-3,CAISNTGESGYTF,TGTGCCATCAGCAATACAGGGGAGAGTGGCTACACCTTC
TRBJ2-3,once,TRBD2,TRBV2,CASSLGRGGANPQYF,TGTGCCAGCAGCCTTGGGCGGGGGGGCGCAAATCCGCAGTATTTT
TRBJ2-5,.,TRBD2,TRBV5-1,CASSLDASGPQETQYF,TGCGCCAGCAGCTTGGATGCTAGCGGGCCTCAAGAGACCCAGTACTTC
TRBJ2-1,.,.,TRBV2,CASSDLYGQTQQFF,TGTGCCAGCAGTGATTTATACGGCCAGACTCAGCAGTTTTTC
TRBJ2-2,many,TRBD1,TRBV19,CASSIANRGFVTGELFF,TGTGCCAGTAGTATAGCTAACAGGGGGTTTGTAACCGGGGAGCTGTTTTTT
TRBJ1-2,once,TRBD1,TRBV7-2,CASSLGTVGYTF,TGTGCCAGCAGCTTGGGGACAGTCGGCTACACCTTC
TRBJ2-1,many,.,TRBV12-3/TRBV12-4,CASSISGPNEQFF,TGTGCCAGCAGTATTTCTGGCCCTAATGAGCAGTTCTTC
TRBJ1-2,many,.,TRBV9,CASSVAWSANYGYTF,TGTGCCAGCAGCGTAGCCTGGTCAGCTAACTATGGCTACACCTTC
TRBJ1-4,once,.,TRBV20-1,CSAGGGGWGEKLFF,TGCAGTGCTGGGGGGGGGGGTTGGGGTGAAAAACTGTTTTTT
TRBJ2-1,.,TRBD2,TRBV12-3/TRBV12-4,CASSIAGGYNEQFF,TGTGCCAGCAGCATTGCGGGGGGGTACAATGAGCAGTTCTTC
TRBJ1-6,.,.,TRBV9,CASSMPLTGPSLVHF,TGTGCCAGCAGCATGCCGCTAACAGGGCCCTCTCTAGTCCACTTT